The 30 T cell receptor beta chains given below trace back to one sample, sequenced in a study of blood T cell repertoires in COVID-19. Assay: immunoSEQ multiplex PCR; the TCRdb copy retains only in-frame clones and omits some. The sample lists 150,000 or so clones, roughly 83% seen once, with approximately 4% in the top ten. Sample: PBMCs or T cells enriched from blood (not recorded which). The receptor set was obtained from a woman between 45 and 60 years old who had recovered from COVID-19.

This clone was detected only a few times. The rearrangement uses TRBV7-8 and TRBJ2-7; tentatively, D is TRBD1 (5 bases). The CDR3 has 14 residues. Germline loops: CDR1 SGHVS, CDR2 FQNEAQ. V was pared by 3 bases and J by 5 bases, with 14 bases between. The CDR3 DNA sequence: TGTGCCAGCAGCTTCGCAGGGCTTATGCACGAGCAGTACGTC. Translated: CASSFAGLMHEQYV.

The V and J genes are TRBV9 and TRBJ1-1; D unclear. The CDR3 has 16 residues. CDR1 and CDR2 (germline): SGDLS, YYNGEE. Trimming removed 2 bases from V and 2 bases from J, with 16 bases in between. The CDR3 DNA reads TGTGCCAGCAGCGTTGGACTGTTCTTGGGAAACACTGAAGCTTTCTTT. This encodes CASSVGLFLGNTEAFF. The full variable domain, completed using reference TRBV9 and TRBJ1-1, is DSGVTQTPKHLITATGQRVTLRCSPRSGDLSVYWYQQSLDQGLQFLIQYYNGEERAKGNILERFSAQQFPDLHSELNLSSLELGDSALYFCASSVGLFLGNTEAFFGQGTRLTVV.

V usage is TRBV28 and J usage is TRBJ2-1; D might be TRBD1 (6 bases). This CDR3 comprises 13 residues. V lost 6 bases, J lost 8 bases, and 14 bases lay in between. CDR1 and CDR2 (germline): MDHEN, SYDVKM. The CDR3 protein is CASSSTGTDEQFF. The DNA for the CDR3 is TGTGCCAGCAGCTCAACAGGGACGGATGAGCAGTTCTTC.

V is TRBV7-8 and J is TRBJ1-2; no firm D call. Trimming took off 5 bases at V and 8 bases at J, with 18 bases between the two ends. Germline V gives CDR1 SGHVS, CDR2 FQNEAQ. This CDR3 contains 14 residues. In DNA, the CDR3 is TGTGCCAGCAGCCACGGGAGACTTTTGGGGGGCTACACCTTC. Amino acids: CASSHGRLLGGYTF.

The V call is TRBV7-9, the J call TRBJ2-7; no definite D call. V dropped 5 bases and J dropped 4 bases, with 9 bases sitting between them. The CDR3 is 12 residues long. In germline, CDR1 is SEHNR, CDR2 FQNEAQ (reference sequence). CDR3 nucleotide sequence: TGTGCCAGCAGCCTAGGAGATTACGAGCAGTACGTC. Its translation is CASSLGDYEQYV.

The chain recombines TRBV2 with TRBJ2-6; 7 bases map to TRBD1. CDR3 length: 18 amino acids. Trimming at V came to 11 bases and at J to 0 bases, leaving 16 bases not matched to a gene. Germline V gene data show CDR1 as SNHLY and CDR2 as FYNNEI. The CDR3 bases are TGTGCCTCCAAGGCAATGCGGACAGGAGGCTCTGGGGCCAACGTCCTGACTTTC. This codes for CASKAMRTGGSGANVLTF.

The chain uses TRBV19 and TRBJ1-2; 8 positions agree with TRBD1. This CDR3 region has 14 residues. The germline gives CDR1 LNHDA, CDR2 SQIVND (reference sequence). V was clipped by 5 bases and J by 7 bases; unmatched bases: 9. The CDR3: CASSPDRGWFGYTF. The CDR3 DNA follows: TGTGCCAGTAGTCCCGACAGGGGATGGTTTGGCTACACCTTC. Filled out from reference TRBV19 and TRBJ1-2, the complete variable domain reads DGGITQSPKYLFRKEGQNVTLSCEQNLNHDAMYWYRQDPGQGLRLIYYSQIVNDFQKGDIAEGYSVSREKKESFPLTVTSAQKNPTAFYLCASSPDRGWFGYTFGSGTRLTVV.

The chain couples TRBV6-5 to TRBJ1-2, with 8 bases identical to TRBD1. The V gene's germline CDR1 is MNHEY and CDR2 SVGAGI. J gave up 2 bases and V 6 bases, and 2 bases lay outside the gene matches. The CDR3 spans 13 residues. CDR3 protein: CASSRDRNYGYTF. The CDR3 DNA reads TGTGCCAGCAGCCGGGACAGGAACTATGGCTACACCTTC.

The chain links TRBV18 to TRBJ1-4; TRBD1 matches 8 bases. This CDR3 is 15 amino acids long. Germline V lookup: CDR1 KGHSH, CDR2 LQKENI. V was pared by 3 bases and J by 8 bases, with 8 bases of the junction left unmatched. The CDR3 is CASSPSVQGVEKLFF. The CDR3 coding sequence is TGTGCCAGCTCACCGTCAGTACAGGGGGTGGAAAAACTGTTTTTT.

The chain is built from TRBV30 and TRBJ1-1, with no clear D. The CDR3 has 12 amino acids. Trimming shortened V by 2 bases and J by 2 bases, and 6 bases separated the two germline ends. CDR1 is GTSNPN, CDR2 SVGIG, per germline (reference sequence). Written as DNA, the CDR3 is TGTGCCTGGAGTCGGTCTAACACTGAAGCTTTCTTT. It yields the protein CAWSRSNTEAFF.

The chain combines TRBV7-9 with TRBJ1-2; 7 bases agree with TRBD1. This CDR3 region has 15 residues. V lost 5 bases to trimming and J lost 4 bases; unmatched junction nucleotides: 10. CDR1 is SEHNR and CDR2 is FQNEAQ in the germline V gene (reference sequence). CDR3 region: CASSPGRTGGYGYTF. The CDR3 bases are TGTGCCAGCAGCCCCGGAAGGACAGGAGGCTATGGCTACACCTTC.

The CDR3 sequence is CASSLGRARETQYF. DNA of the CDR3: TGCGCCAGCAGCTTGGGCAGGGCACGGGAGACCCAGTACTTC. The chain carries TRBV5-1 and TRBJ2-5; TRBD1 might be the D (5 bases). CDR3 length: 14 residues. CDR1 is SGHRS and CDR2 is YFSETQ in the germline V gene. V lost 0 bases and J lost 5, with 11 bases in between. Using reference TRBV5-1 and TRBJ2-5 for the parts outside the CDR3, the full variable domain is KAGVTQTPRYLIKTRGQQVTLSCSPISGHRSVSWYQQTPGQGLQFLFEYFSETQRNKGNFPGRFSGRQFSNSRSEMNVSTLELGDSALYLCASSLGRARETQYFGPGTRLLVL.

This clone was found once. This chain connects TRBV11-3 to TRBJ1-2; no definite D call. The CDR3 has 12 amino acids. The germline V gene encodes CDR1 SGHNT and CDR2 YENEEA. V was trimmed by 3 bases and J by 6 bases, leaving 8 bases between them. The CDR3 DNA follows: TGTGCCAGCAGCTTGAGCACGGATGGCTACACCTTC. As protein: CASSLSTDGYTF. Supplemented by reference TRBV11-3 and TRBJ1-2, the full variable domain reads EAGVVQSPRYKIIEKKQPVAFWCNPISGHNTLYWYLQNLGQGPELLIRYENEEAVDDSQLPKDRFSAERLKGVDSTLKIQPAELGDSAVYLCASSLSTDGYTFGSGTRLTVV.

The rearrangement joins TRBV19 to TRBJ1-1, with D tentatively TRBD1 (5 bases). Per the germline V gene, CDR1 is LNHDA and CDR2 is SQIVND (reference sequence). V was clipped by 8 bases and J by 10 bases, with 29 bases between them. The CDR3 spans 16 residues. The CDR3 loop is CASRPGGTWTDQGAFF. CDR3 sequence (DNA): TGTGCCAGTCGACCCGGGGGGACTTGGACGGACCAAGGAGCTTTCTTT.

J is TRBJ2-7 and V is TRBV11-3, with 7 nucleotides matching TRBD1. CDR1 is SGHNT and CDR2 is YENEEA in the germline V gene. With V trimmed by 4 bases and J by 6 bases, 6 bases remained unmatched. This CDR3 has 13 amino acids. CDR3 nucleotide sequence: TGTGCCAGCAGCTCCGTTACAGGGGCCGAGCAGTACGTC. It translates to CASSSVTGAEQYV.

The J gene is TRBJ1-1, the V gene TRBV5-8; 7 nucleotides align to TRBD1. V gave up 3 bases and J gave up 0 bases; unmatched junction bases: 8. The CDR3 covers 16 residues. CDR1 SGHTS and CDR2 YDEGEE come from the germline V gene. CDR3 DNA sequence: TGTGCCAGCAGCTCGGACAGGTACCGATTGAACACTGAAGCTTTCTTT. This sequence encodes CASSSDRYRLNTEAFF.

The chain couples TRBV6-5 to TRBJ1-3; D unresolved. Trimming left V 6 bases short and J 0 bases short, with 12 bases between. The CDR3 length is 15 residues. Per germline, CDR1 MNHEY and CDR2 SVGAGI. The CDR3 loop reads CASRPQAYSGNTIYF. The CDR3, as DNA: TGTGCCAGCAGGCCTCAGGCCTACTCTGGAAACACCATATATTTT.

The rearrangement links TRBV11-2 to TRBJ2-1; D might be TRBD2 (6 bases). V gave up 2 bases and J gave up 5 bases, with 13 bases separating them. The CDR3 is made up of 15 amino acids. Germline V lookup: CDR1 SGHAT, CDR2 FQNNGV. CDR3 DNA: TGTGCCAGCAGCTTAACTGCGGGGCTTGACAATGAGCAGTTCTTC. It translates to CASSLTAGLDNEQFF.

V usage is TRBV1 and J usage is TRBJ2-1; the table's D call, TRBD2, was not checked against the DNA. TRBV1 is classified as a pseudogene. The CDR3 runs 13 residues. The CDR3 DNA sequence: TGCACCAGCGACCTGGGACTACACAATGAGCAGTTCTTC. As protein: CTSDLGLHNEQFF.

The chain combines TRBV19 with TRBJ1-5, with TRBD1 matching 10 bases. The CDR3 has 12 residues. Germline assignment: CDR1 LNHDA and CDR2 SQIVND (reference sequence). V shed 10 bases, J shed 7 bases, and the junction held 4 bases outside the gene matches. The DNA of the CDR3 is TGTGCCACCGGGACAGGGGTCCAGCCCCAGCATTTT. The encoded protein is CATGTGVQPQHF.

V gene TRBV7-9 combines with J gene TRBJ2-2; D remains ambiguous. This CDR3 comprises 13 residues. V lost 4 bases and J lost 6, with 9 bases in between. Per the germline V gene, CDR1 is SEHNR and CDR2 is FQNEAQ (reference sequence). The CDR3 reads CASSSGVPGELFF. The CDR3 nucleotides are TGTGCCAGCAGCTCGGGTGTTCCCGGGGAGCTGTTTTTT.

V usage is TRBV6-5 and J usage is TRBJ2-7; D uncertain. CDR3 size: 12 residues. V lost 8 bases to trimming and J lost 2 bases, with 10 bases between them. Germline V lookup: CDR1 MNHEY, CDR2 SVGAGI. This chain's CDR3 is CASRNRAYEQYV. The CDR3, as DNA: TGTGCCAGCCGAAACAGAGCCTACGAGCAGTACGTC.

The chain carries TRBV7-2 and TRBJ1-3; possibly TRBD1 for D (5 bases). With 6 bases removed from V and 2 bases from J, the gap between germline ends came to 17 bases. The CDR3 runs 16 residues. In germline, CDR1 is SGHTA, CDR2 FQGNSA. The CDR3 sequence: CASSLGPGGAGNTIYF. CDR3 in DNA: TGTGCCAGCAGTTTGGGGCCGGGAGGAGCTGGAAACACCATATATTTT. Looking up the rest from reference TRBV7-2 and TRBJ1-3 gives the full variable domain: GAGVSQSPSNKVTEKGKDVELRCDPISGHTALYWYRQSLGQGLEFLIYFQGNSAPDKSGLPSDRFSAERTGGSVSTLTIQRTQQEDSAVYLCASSLGPGGAGNTIYFGEGSWLTVV.

This chain joins TRBV7-8 and TRBJ1-2; D possibly corresponds to TRBD1 (5 bases). The CDR3 has 14 amino acids. With 1 base removed from V and 4 bases from J, the gap between germline ends came to 10 bases. Germline assignment: CDR1 SGHVS and CDR2 FQNEAQ. The CDR3 loop reads CASSLVSGGYGYTF. The CDR3, as DNA: TGTGCCAGCAGCTTAGTCTCCGGGGGCTATGGCTACACCTTC. Looking up the rest from reference TRBV7-8 and TRBJ1-2 gives the full variable domain: GAGVSQSPRYKVAKRGQDVALRCDPISGHVSLFWYQQALGQGPEFLTYFQNEAQLDKSGLPSDRFFAERPEGSVSTLKIQRTQQEDSAVYLCASSLVSGGYGYTFGSGTRLTVV.

This clone was recorded many times. This chain joins TRBV15 and TRBJ2-7, with 7 bases identical to TRBD1. Germline lookup yields CDR1 LNHNV and CDR2 YYDKDF (reference sequence). The CDR3 sequence is 15 residues long. Trimming at V came to 3 bases and at J to 2 bases, leaving 7 bases not matched to a gene. The CDR3 nucleotides are TGTGCCACCAGCAGCGGCTGGGGACAGCCCTACGAGCAGTACGTC. Translating it yields CATSSGWGQPYEQYV.

The chain joins TRBV14 to TRBJ2-1, with 9 nucleotides matching TRBD2. The CDR3 has 15 residues. The V and J ends lost 2 bases and 8 bases, in that order; junction bases with no gene match: 7. The germline gives CDR1 SGHDN, CDR2 FVKESK. This CDR3 is CASSQWRGGTDEQFF. In nucleotides, the CDR3 is TGTGCCAGCAGCCAATGGCGGGGGGGCACCGATGAGCAGTTCTTC.

The chain carries TRBV5-1 and TRBJ1-1; 9 bases align to TRBD1. The CDR3 has 13 amino acids. Trimming cost V 0 bases and J 11 bases; bases outside gene matches: 5. Germline V gene lookup returns CDR1 SGHRS and CDR2 YFSETQ. CDR3 bases: TGCGCCAGCAGCTTGGGGACAGGGGTTCGGGCTTTCTTT. Its protein is CASSLGTGVRAFF.

The chain is built from TRBV28 and TRBJ2-6; no firm D call. The CDR3 has 12 residues. Germline CDR1 is MDHEN and CDR2 is SYDVKM. V lost 6 bases and J lost 7, with 7 bases in between. CDR3 coding DNA: TGTGCCAGCAGAGAAAGCGCCAACGTCCTGACTTTC. Amino acid sequence: CASRESANVLTF.

The rearrangement links TRBV28 to TRBJ1-5, with D possibly being TRBD1 (5 bases). V was shortened by 3 bases and J by 1 base, with 7 bases between the two germline ends. The CDR3 is made up of 14 amino acids. The V gene's germline CDR1 is MDHEN and CDR2 SYDVKM. The CDR3: CASSLGRSNQPQHF. In DNA form, the CDR3 reads TGTGCCAGCAGTTTGGGGCGGAGCAATCAGCCCCAGCATTTT.

The chain couples TRBV4-3 to TRBJ2-1, with 13 bases fitting TRBD2. V lost 4 bases and J lost 12; bases outside the gene matches: 6. The CDR3 runs 14 residues. Germline V gene sequence: CDR1 LGHNA, CDR2 YSLEER. CDR3 sequence reads: CASSLGLAGKTQFF. CDR3 coding DNA: TGCGCCAGCAGCCTGGGACTAGCGGGGAAAACGCAGTTCTTC.